The 8 T cell receptor beta chains below all came from one sample that was sequenced in a study of blood T cells in healthy people across ages. For the second PCR, which ran for 7 to 11 cycles, a sample-barcoded 5' primer and a J-beta primer mix were used. TCRdb re-analysed the 5' RACE reads in MiXCR, keeping a single row per CDR3 protein. The data contain over a million distinct CDR3 sequences, more than 35% of them singletons. Specimen: blood. The receptors were gathered from a woman aged 55-75 years in good health.

The chain couples TRBV20-1 to TRBJ2-5; TRBD1 matches 9 bases. The CDR3 runs to 13 residues. After removal of 3 bases from V and 4 bases from J, the junction contained 3 bases not matched to a gene. Germline-derived CDR1 and CDR2 are DFQATT and SNEGSKA (reference sequence). The CDR3 coding sequence is TGCAGTGCTAGTTGGGGACAGGGAGAGACCCAGTACTTC. Amino acid sequence: CSASWGQGETQYF.

The CDR3 nucleotides read TGTGCCAGCAGTTACAGGGGACCCACCTACGAGCAGTACTTC. It encodes CASSYRGPTYEQYF. This sequence joins TRBV6-5 and TRBJ2-7; D may be TRBD1 or TRBD2 (5 bases each). The CDR3 is 14 amino acids. V was pared by 2 bases and J by 2 bases, with 10 bases between. From germline, CDR1 is MNHEY and CDR2 SVGAGI.

The V and J genes are TRBV14 and TRBJ1-2; 10 nucleotides align to TRBD1. The germline V gene encodes CDR1 SGHDN and CDR2 FVKESK. J gave up 6 bases and V 4 bases, and 5 bases lay outside the gene matches. This CDR3 is 14 amino acids long. The CDR3 sequence: CASSPRTGGHGYTF. The CDR3 DNA reads as TGTGCCAGCAGCCCCAGGACAGGGGGTCATGGCTACACCTTC.

This clonotype was counted many times. The rearrangement joins TRBV6-6 to TRBJ1-1; D is uncertain. Germline loops: CDR1 MNHNY, CDR2 SVGAGI (reference sequence). CDR3 length equals 13 residues. V lost 7 bases to trimming and J lost 0 bases, with 9 bases between them. The CDR3 here is CASTLQLNTEAFF. The CDR3 DNA reads as TGTGCCAGCACATTACAGCTGAACACTGAAGCTTTCTTT.

The V and J genes are TRBV5-1 and TRBJ2-5; 10 bases match TRBD2. The CDR3 is 16 residues long. Looked up from germline, CDR1 is SGHRS and CDR2 is YFSETQ. V dropped 3 bases and J dropped 11; count of bases not matched to a gene: 16. The CDR3: CASSSRLAGLADEQYF. CDR3 sequence (DNA): TGCGCCAGCAGCTCTAGACTAGCGGGTCTGGCGGATGAGCAGTACTTC. Full variable domain (rest looked up from reference TRBV5-1 and TRBJ2-5): KAGVTQTPRYLIKTRGQQVTLSCSPISGHRSVSWYQQTPGQGLQFLFEYFSETQRNKGNFPGRFSGRQFSNSRSEMNVSTLELGDSALYLCASSSRLAGLADEQYFGPGTRLLVL.

The rearrangement uses TRBV10-3 and TRBJ2-1; a possible D gene is TRBD2 (7 bases). The CDR3 has 15 amino acids. V lost 3 bases and J lost 7, with 16 bases in between. The V gene's germline CDR1 is ENHRY and CDR2 SYGVKD. The CDR3 loop is CAISDLGGAVNEQFF. DNA for the CDR3: TGTGCCATCAGTGACTTGGGGGGGGCCGTAAATGAGCAGTTCTTC.

This chain uses TRBV4-1 with TRBJ2-1; possibly TRBD1 or TRBD2 for D (5 bases each). The length of the CDR3 is 15 residues. With 4 bases removed from V and 7 bases from J, the gap between germline ends came to 17 bases. CDR1 is MGHRA, CDR2 YSYEKL, per germline. CDR3 bases: TGCGCCAGCAGCCGACCGGGACGCACTAAGAATGAGCAGTTCTTC. The encoded protein is CASSRPGRTKNEQFF.

The table lists this clonotype with a few counts. The rearrangement uses TRBV3-1 and TRBJ2-5, with 9 positions matching TRBD2. The J call may be mistaken, given a closer DNA end match to TRBJ2-7. CDR3 length equals 15 residues. Germline CDR1 reads LGHDT; CDR2 reads YNNKEL (reference sequence). CDR3 amino acids: CASSQEWSGRTEQYF. The CDR3 bases are TGTGCCAGCAGCCAAGAATGGAGCGGGAGGACCGAGCAGTACTTC.